The clone carrying this T cell receptor (beta chain) was counted once. This sample is part of a study of cytomegalovirus exposure and HLA in healthy donors. Whole-study context: A later analysis reported the 95 to 150 validation repertoires used the same platform as the roughly 670 first-cohort repertoires.

Per the germline V gene, CDR1 is SQVTM and CDR2 is ANQGSEA. This CDR3 is 11 amino acids long. V gave up 5 bases and J gave up 3 bases, with 8 bases separating them. The validation cohort, a group of roughly 120 subjects, included the donors and was separate from the roughly 670-subject first cohort. Clones were sequenced by immunoSEQ multiplex PCR, and TCRdb holds only the in-frame ones, with some missing. The repertoire includes some 190,000 clones, 86% of them detected once, and 7.2% sits in the top ten. The source of this sequence is a man aged 30 to 39 in good health and CMV-seropositive. The rearrangement uses TRBV29-1 and TRBJ2-7; D is ambiguous. The sequenced sample was PBMCs. CDR3 sequence: CSVYMNYEQYF. As DNA, the CDR3 is TGCAGCGTTTATATGAACTACGAGCAGTACTTC.